Detailed here is one T cell receptor beta chain. This sample was included in a study of T cell changes during pregnancy in multiple sclerosis. The V and J ends lost 6 bases and 9 bases, in that order; junction bases with no gene match: 17. CDR1 SNHLY and CDR2 FYNNEI come from the germline V gene. The CDR3 has 17 amino acids. Libraries were prepared by immunoSEQ multiplex PCR; TCRdb keeps only in-frame clonotypes and omits some of them. The table records more than 35,000 clones, about 90% of them present only once. The sequence was obtained from a female donor with multiple sclerosis, enrolled in a pregnancy study. The starting material was CD4+ T cells from peripheral blood mononuclear cells, obtained before pregnancy. The rearrangement uses TRBV2 and TRBJ2-1; 10 nucleotides match TRBD1. CDR3 loop: CASSARSRDRGRSEQFF. For the CDR3, the DNA is TGTGCCAGCAGCGCCCGAAGCCGGGACAGGGGTCGGAGTGAGCAGTTCTTC.